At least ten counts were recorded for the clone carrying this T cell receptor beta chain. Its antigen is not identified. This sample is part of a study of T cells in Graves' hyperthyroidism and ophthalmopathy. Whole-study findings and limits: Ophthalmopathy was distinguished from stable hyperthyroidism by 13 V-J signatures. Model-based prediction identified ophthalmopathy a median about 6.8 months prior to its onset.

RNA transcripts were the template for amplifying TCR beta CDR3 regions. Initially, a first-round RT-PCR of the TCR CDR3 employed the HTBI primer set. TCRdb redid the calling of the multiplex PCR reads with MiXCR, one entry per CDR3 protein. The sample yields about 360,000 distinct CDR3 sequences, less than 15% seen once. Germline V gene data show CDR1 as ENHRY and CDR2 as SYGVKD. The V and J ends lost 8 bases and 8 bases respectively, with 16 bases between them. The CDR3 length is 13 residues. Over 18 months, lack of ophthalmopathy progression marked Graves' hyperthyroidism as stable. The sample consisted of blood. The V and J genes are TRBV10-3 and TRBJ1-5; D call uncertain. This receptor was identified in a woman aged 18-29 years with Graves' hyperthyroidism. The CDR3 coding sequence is TGTGCCATCGGTGGCAGGCCCGGTGAGCCCCAGCATTTT. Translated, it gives CAIGGRPGEPQHF.